These T cell receptor beta chains were read from a single sample in a study of T cell responses to AZD1222 COVID-19 vaccine. Assay used: immunoSEQ multiplex PCR; TCRdb lists only in-frame clones, some missing. The sample lists 120,000 or so clones, 70% to 90% seen once, with less than 30% in the top ten. Sequencing used peripheral blood, obtained on day 0 of AZD1222 vaccination. These receptors were collected from an adult in good health. The CDR3 runs from the conserved cysteine through the conserved F or W. Each record gives: J gene, V gene, clone size, D gene, CDR3 length, CDR3 protein, CDR3 DNA. D genes are given only for firm matches. The size field is filled for only some rows; it gives once, few, many or a size class.

TRBJ1-3,TRBV7-9,NA,TRBD1,12,CASSPTGSTIYF,TGTGCCAGCAGCCCGACAGGGTCGACCATATATTTT
TRBJ2-1,TRBV6-5,few,TRBD2,15,CASSSLAGSYNEQFF,TGTGCCAGCAGTTCTCTAGCGGGGTCCTACAATGAGCAGTTCTTC
TRBJ1-4,TRBV19,NA,NA,13,CASSRAENEKLFF,TGTGCCAGTAGTAGGGCAGAAAATGAAAAACTGTTTTTT
TRBJ1-6,TRBV5-4,NA,TRBD1,16,CASRDGGTAFNSPLHF,TGTGCCAGCAGGGACGGAGGGACAGCCTTTAATTCACCCCTCCACTTT
TRBJ2-7,TRBV7-9,NA,TRBD1,15,CASSLSYRGSYEQYF,TGTGCCAGCAGCTTAAGTTACAGGGGCTCCTACGAGCAGTACTTC
TRBJ1-4,TRBV28,NA,NA,14,CASSLPTGGEKLFF,TGTGCCAGCAGTTTGCCAACGGGGGGTGAAAAACTGTTTTTT
TRBJ2-3,TRBV7-9,NA,NA,18,CASSRGRPDREAADTQYF,TGTGCCAGCAGCCGAGGAAGGCCCGACCGCGAAGCTGCAGATACGCAGTATTTT
TRBJ2-7,TRBV6-5,few,NA,11,CASSYLYEQYF,TGTGCCAGCAGTTACCTCTACGAGCAGTACTTC
TRBJ1-3,TRBV30,NA,NA,13,CAWSKGAGNTIYF,TGTGCCTGGAGTAAGGGGGCTGGAAACACCATATATTTT
TRBJ1-5,TRBV5-6,NA,NA,16,CASSLGAHGGNQPQHF,TGTGCCAGCAGCCTGGGGGCCCATGGGGGCAATCAGCCCCAGCATTTT
TRBJ1-3,TRBV5-1,NA,NA,15,CASSLDGASGNTIYF,TGCGCCAGCAGCTTGGATGGGGCCTCTGGAAACACCATATATTTT
TRBJ2-3,TRBV2,NA,NA,16,CASSRQRELSTDTQYF,TGTGCCAGCAGTCGACAAAGGGAATTAAGCACAGATACGCAGTATTTT
TRBJ2-5,TRBV7-6,once,NA,16,CASSLTGWGAAETQYF,TGTGCCAGCAGCTTAACGGGGTGGGGCGCAGCAGAGACCCAGTACTTC
TRBJ2-3,TRBV7-3,NA,NA,15,CASSLGARRTDTQYF,TGTGCCAGCAGCTTAGGGGCCCGGCGCACAGATACGCAGTATTTT
TRBJ1-5,TRBV6-6,NA,NA,14,CASIQGPSNQPQHF,TGTGCCAGCATACAGGGCCCTAGCAATCAGCCCCAGCATTTT
TRBJ1-2,TRBV30,NA,TRBD1,18,CAWSPKAGQGSSNYGYTF,TGTGCCTGGAGTCCTAAGGCGGGACAGGGGAGCTCTAACTATGGCTACACCTTC
TRBJ2-7,TRBV18,NA,TRBD1,15,CASSRSGQGAKEQYF,TGTGCCAGCTCACGATCGGGACAGGGGGCGAAGGAGCAGTACTTC
TRBJ1-5,TRBV6-2/TRBV6-3,NA,NA,15,CASSYDMGSLQPQHF,TGTGCCAGCAGTTACGATATGGGGAGCCTCCAGCCCCAGCATTTT
TRBJ1-3,TRBV6-5,NA,NA,15,CASSYSAPSGNTIYF,TGTGCCAGCAGTTACTCGGCCCCCTCTGGAAACACCATATATTTT
TRBJ2-5,TRBV20-1,NA,NA,11,CSAIREETQYF,TGCAGTGCAATACGAGAAGAGACCCAGTACTTC
TRBJ2-3,TRBV5-8,NA,NA,16,CASSLTWGSDTDTQYF,TGTGCCAGCAGCCTCACATGGGGGTCTGACACAGATACGCAGTATTTT
TRBJ2-7,TRBV10-3,NA,NA,12,CAIRAPTYEQYF,TGTGCCATCAGGGCACCGACCTACGAGCAGTACTTC
TRBJ1-5,TRBV28,NA,TRBD1,15,CASSGGTGHNQPQHF,TGTGCCAGCAGTGGGGGGACAGGACATAATCAGCCCCAGCATTTT
TRBJ1-5,TRBV6-2/TRBV6-3,NA,NA,13,CASSHLSNQPQHF,TGTGCCAGCAGCCATCTTAGCAATCAGCCCCAGCATTTT
TRBJ2-5,TRBV3-1/TRBV3-2,NA,NA,11,CASSHQETQYF,TGTGCCAGCAGCCACCAAGAGACCCAGTACTTC
TRBJ2-4,TRBV18,NA,NA,17,CASSPGSQELAKNIQYF,TGTGCCAGCTCACCGGGGAGCCAAGAGCTAGCCAAAAACATTCAGTACTTC
TRBJ2-4,TRBV2,NA,NA,12,CASRGGSHIQYF,TGTGCCAGCCGAGGGGGGTCCCACATTCAGTACTTC
TRBJ2-7,TRBV5-1,few,TRBD1,15,CASSETGGFNYEQYF,TGCGCCAGCAGCGAAACAGGGGGATTTAATTACGAGCAGTACTTC
TRBJ2-6,TRBV5-1,NA,NA,17,CASSARAASSGANVLTF,TGCGCCAGCAGCGCCCGGGCCGCAAGCTCTGGGGCCAACGTCCTGACTTTC
TRBJ1-3,TRBV7-2,NA,TRBD1,15,CASSPEQGPGNTIYF,TGTGCCAGCAGCCCCGAACAGGGGCCCGGAAACACCATATATTTT
TRBJ2-6,TRBV6-1,NA,NA,15,CASSDRSSGANVLTF,TGTGCCAGCAGTGACCGATCTTCTGGGGCCAACGTCCTGACTTTC
TRBJ2-3,TRBV4-3,NA,NA,14,CASSRNRDLDTQYF,TGCGCCAGCAGCCGCAACCGGGACCTAGATACGCAGTATTTT
TRBJ1-2,TRBV6-2/TRBV6-3,NA,NA,11,CASSYQDGYTF,TGTGCCAGCAGTTATCAGGATGGCTACACCTTC
TRBJ2-1,TRBV7-2,NA,NA,14,CASSIGLYYNEQFF,TGTGCCAGCAGCATTGGACTATACTACAATGAGCAGTTCTTC
TRBJ2-5,TRBV4-2,NA,NA,15,CASSQGGGMGETQYF,TGTGCCAGCAGCCAAGGAGGGGGAATGGGAGAGACCCAGTACTTC
TRBJ2-3,TRBV18,NA,TRBD2,15,CASSPWTRDGDTQYF,TGTGCCAGCTCACCCTGGACTAGGGATGGAGATACGCAGTATTTT
TRBJ1-2,TRBV9,NA,NA,14,CASSPVGQNYGYTF,TGTGCCAGCAGCCCAGTGGGGCAAAACTATGGCTACACCTTC
TRBJ2-2,TRBV10-3,NA,NA,16,CAISEPRGLSTGELFF,TGTGCCATCAGTGAGCCACGTGGACTATCGACCGGGGAGCTGTTTTTT
TRBJ1-1,TRBV7-9,NA,NA,13,CASSNNRAPEAFF,TGTGCCAGCAGCAATAACAGGGCTCCTGAAGCTTTCTTT
TRBJ1-1,TRBV6-5,NA,NA,15,CASSYSSRLGTEAFF,TGTGCCAGCAGTTACTCGAGCAGACTGGGGACTGAAGCTTTCTTT
TRBJ2-1,TRBV9,NA,TRBD2,16,CASSVGLAGGSNEQFF,TGTGCCAGCAGCGTAGGACTAGCGGGAGGCAGCAATGAGCAGTTCTTC
TRBJ2-5,TRBV7-8,NA,NA,18,CASTRGQVSSGPQETQYF,TGTGCCAGCACTAGAGGACAGGTTTCTAGCGGCCCACAAGAGACCCAGTACTTC
TRBJ2-3,TRBV11-3,once,TRBD2,18,CASSPHPPGGAGTDTQYF,TGTGCCAGCAGCCCACACCCCCCCGGGGGGGCCGGAACAGATACGCAGTATTTT
TRBJ2-5,TRBV5-6,NA,NA,14,CASSLAGAEETQYF,TGTGCCAGCAGCTTGGCAGGGGCAGAAGAGACCCAGTACTTC
TRBJ1-4,TRBV7-8,NA,NA,12,CASTLHGEKLFF,TGTGCCAGCACCTTACACGGTGAAAAACTGTTTTTT
TRBJ1-1,TRBV7-9,NA,NA,15,CASSLGLGPNTEAFF,TGTGCCAGCAGCTTAGGGCTGGGACCGAACACTGAAGCTTTCTTT
TRBJ1-1,TRBV10-3,NA,NA,13,CATQGSMNTEAFF,TGTGCCACCCAGGGGTCGATGAACACTGAAGCTTTCTTT
TRBJ2-3,TRBV7-7,NA,NA,15,CASSQGTPSTDTQYF,TGTGCTAGCAGCCAAGGGACCCCGAGCACAGATACGCAGTATTTT
TRBJ2-4,TRBV11-1,NA,NA,15,CASSPAVLAKNIQYF,TGTGCCAGCAGCCCCGCCGTTTTAGCCAAAAACATTCAGTACTTC
TRBJ2-5,TRBV6-5,once,TRBD1,15,CASRGTGGRGETQYF,TGTGCCAGCAGGGGGACAGGGGGAAGAGGGGAGACCCAGTACTTC
TRBJ2-5,TRBV12-5,NA,NA,16,CASGLSLVGFKETQYF,TGTGCTAGTGGTTTAAGCCTAGTTGGATTTAAGGAGACCCAGTACTTC